This TCR beta chain appears in the sequencing data of a study of CD8 T cells in Susac syndrome. Random hexamers served to reverse transcribe roughly 0.5 to 1 ug RNA. The immunoSEQ assay covered 54 Vbeta and 13 Jbeta segments for CDR3. TCRdb re-called the immunoSEQ multiplex PCR reads through MiXCR, storing one row per CDR3 protein. The sample records a few hundred thousand distinct CDR3 sequences, more than 70% being singletons. FACS was used to enrich TEMRA cells, whereas the CD8+ and CD4+ T cells were obtained by negative isolation. Findings and caveats of the study: It was acknowledged by the study that relatively few individuals were included in its TCR sequencing and HLA analysis.

Germline values: CDR1 MRHNA, CDR2 SNTAGT. Trimming cost V 2 bases and J 2 bases, with 6 bases left between them. CDR3 length: 13 amino acids. Of note for this clonotype: The antigen remains unidentified.

V and J are TRBV6-4 and TRBJ1-1; no clear D. This sequence originates from a human donor with multiple sclerosis. The source material was CD8+ T cells from PBMCs. The CDR3 loop is CASSDRKNTEAFF. The CDR3 DNA is TGTGCCAGCAGTGACAGGAAAAACACTGAAGCTTTCTTT.